This is a list of T cell receptor beta chains from one sample in a study of blood T cells in healthy people across ages. TCRdb recomputed calls from the 5' RACE reads with MiXCR, one row per CDR3 protein. The sample includes roughly 800,000 distinct CDR3 sequences, 55% to 75% seen only once; the top ten take 22%. The sample consisted of blood. The source of these receptors is a man younger than 45 in good health. Both conserved end residues are part of each CDR3. The order of the fields is V gene, D gene, J gene, clone size, CDR3 DNA, CDR3 protein. D genes are given only for firm matches. Size is omitted from some rows. Given values are once, few, many or a class for expanded clones.

v_call: TRBV4-1; d_call: NA; j_call: TRBJ2-4; clone_size: NA; cdr3_nt: TGCGCCAGCAGCCAAGACTCGGCAAGGCCTAACATTCAGTACTTC; cdr3_aa: CASSQDSARPNIQYF
v_call: TRBV29-1; d_call: NA; j_call: TRBJ2-7; clone_size: NA; cdr3_nt: TGCAGCGTTGAGGTGGGTTCCTACAATGAGCAGTACTTC; cdr3_aa: CSVEVGSYNEQYF
v_call: TRBV6-5; d_call: NA; j_call: TRBJ2-7; clone_size: few; cdr3_nt: TGTGCCAGCAGCGGCACCTCCTACGAGCAGTACTTC; cdr3_aa: CASSGTSYEQYF
v_call: TRBV6-7; d_call: TRBD2; j_call: TRBJ2-1; clone_size: NA; cdr3_nt: TGTGCCAGCGTAGGGGCGGGAGCGGGCCATGAGCAGTTCTTC; cdr3_aa: CASVGAGAGHEQFF
v_call: TRBV25-1; d_call: TRBD2; j_call: TRBJ2-7; clone_size: few; cdr3_nt: TGTGCCACCCGGAGCGGGAGAGGACCCTACGAGCAGTACTTC; cdr3_aa: CATRSGRGPYEQYF
v_call: TRBV6-1; d_call: NA; j_call: TRBJ1-1; clone_size: NA; cdr3_nt: TGTGCCACCCCGGGCGACAACACTGAAGCTTTCTTT; cdr3_aa: CATPGDNTEAFF
v_call: TRBV7-2; d_call: NA; j_call: TRBJ2-1; clone_size: few; cdr3_nt: TGTGCCAGCAGCTTGATCGGGGGCCGCTACAATGAGCAGTTCTTC; cdr3_aa: CASSLIGGRYNEQFF
v_call: TRBV6-5; d_call: NA; j_call: TRBJ1-4; clone_size: once; cdr3_nt: TGTGCCAGCAGCTGGGACCCGGCGACTAATGAAAAACTGTTTTTT; cdr3_aa: CASSWDPATNEKLFF
v_call: TRBV20-1; d_call: NA; j_call: TRBJ2-6; clone_size: NA; cdr3_nt: TGCAGTGCTAGAAAAGGTCTTGGGGCCAACGTCCTGACTTTC; cdr3_aa: CSARKGLGANVLTF
v_call: TRBV4-2; d_call: TRBD2; j_call: TRBJ2-1; clone_size: many; cdr3_nt: TGTGCCACCTATCAAGCGGGGGGCTCGGAGGAGCAGTTCTTC; cdr3_aa: CATYQAGGSEEQFF
v_call: TRBV10-2; d_call: NA; j_call: TRBJ2-3; clone_size: NA; cdr3_nt: TGCGCCAGCAGTTCCGATAGCGTTTTAAACAATACGCAGTATTTT; cdr3_aa: CASSSDSVLNNTQYF
v_call: TRBV11-2; d_call: NA; j_call: TRBJ2-5; clone_size: NA; cdr3_nt: TGTGCCAGCAGTTACAACTCAGGGGGGGTCGAAGAGACCCAGTACTTC; cdr3_aa: CASSYNSGGVEETQYF
v_call: TRBV7-9; d_call: TRBD2; j_call: TRBJ2-1; clone_size: NA; cdr3_nt: TGTGCCAGCAGCTTAGCTGGCGGGGGACGATACAATGAGCAGTTCTTC; cdr3_aa: CASSLAGGGRYNEQFF
v_call: TRBV20-1; d_call: TRBD1; j_call: TRBJ2-5; clone_size: few; cdr3_nt: TGCAGTGCTAGACCGGCGACAGGGCACCAAGAGACCCAGTACTTC; cdr3_aa: CSARPATGHQETQYF
v_call: TRBV15; d_call: TRBD2; j_call: TRBJ2-5; clone_size: NA; cdr3_nt: TGTGCCACCAGCAGACCGGAGGCGGGGGGCTGGCAAGAGACCCAGTACTTC; cdr3_aa: CATSRPEAGGWQETQYF
v_call: TRBV7-2; d_call: TRBD2; j_call: TRBJ2-1; clone_size: few; cdr3_nt: TGTGCCAGCAGCTTGTCTAGCGGGATCGCCTGGGAGCAGTTCTTC; cdr3_aa: CASSLSSGIAWEQFF
v_call: TRBV11-2; d_call: NA; j_call: TRBJ2-1; clone_size: NA; cdr3_nt: TGTGCCAGCAGCTACGGGGTGCCTTTGGGCAATGAGCAGTTCTTC; cdr3_aa: CASSYGVPLGNEQFF
v_call: TRBV7-9; d_call: NA; j_call: TRBJ2-1; clone_size: NA; cdr3_nt: TGTGCCAGCAGCCTCCTCCGGGGGGCCCAGGAGACCCAGTTCTTC; cdr3_aa: CASSLLRGAQETQFF
v_call: TRBV29-1; d_call: TRBD1; j_call: TRBJ1-4; clone_size: NA; cdr3_nt: TGCAGCGTTGCCCACAGGGGTGAGGATGAAAAACTGTTTTTT; cdr3_aa: CSVAHRGEDEKLFF
v_call: TRBV19; d_call: NA; j_call: TRBJ2-3; clone_size: NA; cdr3_nt: TGTGCCAGTAGTACCTTCGGGCCCACGACAGACACGCAGTATTTT; cdr3_aa: CASSTFGPTTDTQYF
v_call: TRBV12-3/TRBV12-4; d_call: NA; j_call: TRBJ1-2; clone_size: NA; cdr3_nt: TGTGCCATCATATCGGCGGGCAGGGGTAGCTATGGCTACACCTTC; cdr3_aa: CAIISAGRGSYGYTF
v_call: TRBV15; d_call: TRBD2; j_call: TRBJ2-1; clone_size: NA; cdr3_nt: TGTGCCACCAGCAGCGGGACTAGCGGGAATAGTCAGTTCTTC; cdr3_aa: CATSSGTSGNSQFF
v_call: TRBV6-2/TRBV6-3; d_call: NA; j_call: TRBJ2-1; clone_size: NA; cdr3_nt: TGTGCCAGCAGTTGGTCCGGGACACCATCCTACAATGAGCAGTTCTTC; cdr3_aa: CASSWSGTPSYNEQFF
v_call: TRBV19; d_call: NA; j_call: TRBJ1-1; clone_size: NA; cdr3_nt: TGTGCCAGTAGTCGGCTAAGTGAAGCTTTCTTT; cdr3_aa: CASSRLSEAFF
v_call: TRBV6-5; d_call: TRBD1; j_call: TRBJ2-1; clone_size: NA; cdr3_nt: TGTGCCAGCAGTTACCAGGGGGCGAGTTATGAGCAGTTCTTC; cdr3_aa: CASSYQGASYEQFF
v_call: TRBV7-2; d_call: NA; j_call: TRBJ2-7; clone_size: once; cdr3_nt: TGTGTCAGCAGCTTGGTTTACCAATCCTACGAGCAGTACTTC; cdr3_aa: CVSSLVYQSYEQYF
v_call: TRBV15; d_call: TRBD1; j_call: TRBJ2-7; clone_size: NA; cdr3_nt: TGTGCCACCAGCAGAGTAGGACCGCGGACAGGCGCCTACAATGAGCAGTACTTC; cdr3_aa: CATSRVGPRTGAYNEQYF
v_call: TRBV12-3/TRBV12-4; d_call: TRBD1; j_call: TRBJ2-3; clone_size: NA; cdr3_nt: TGTGCCAGCACCATAGGGACAGGGGCAGATACGCAGTATTTT; cdr3_aa: CASTIGTGADTQYF
v_call: TRBV11-2; d_call: NA; j_call: TRBJ2-1; clone_size: NA; cdr3_nt: TGTGCCAGCAAAAGGACCCCGACAGGCTCCTACAATGAGCAGTTCTTC; cdr3_aa: CASKRTPTGSYNEQFF
v_call: TRBV21-1; d_call: NA; j_call: TRBJ2-7; clone_size: few; cdr3_nt: TGTGCCAGCAGCGCCAGGACTGGGCACGAGCAGTACTTC; cdr3_aa: CASSARTGHEQYF
v_call: TRBV29-1; d_call: NA; j_call: TRBJ1-2; clone_size: few; cdr3_nt: TGTAGCGTTGAAGATCTTCCGGCCAGGGGACCTTATGGCTACACCTTC; cdr3_aa: CSVEDLPARGPYGYTF
v_call: TRBV20-1; d_call: NA; j_call: TRBJ2-7; clone_size: few; cdr3_nt: TGCAGTGCTAGAGATCAGTATAGGGCCGAGCAGTACTTC; cdr3_aa: CSARDQYRAEQYF
v_call: TRBV6-1; d_call: NA; j_call: TRBJ2-7; clone_size: NA; cdr3_nt: TGTGCCAGCAGTGAAGGGCCACAGTTCTACGAGCAGTACTTC; cdr3_aa: CASSEGPQFYEQYF
v_call: TRBV5-5; d_call: TRBD1; j_call: TRBJ2-5; clone_size: NA; cdr3_nt: TGTGCCAGCAGCTACGACAGGGATCAAGAGACCCAGTACTTC; cdr3_aa: CASSYDRDQETQYF
v_call: TRBV7-8; d_call: TRBD1; j_call: TRBJ2-7; clone_size: NA; cdr3_nt: TGTGCCAGCAGCGACCGACAGGGAGTATACGAGCAGTACTTC; cdr3_aa: CASSDRQGVYEQYF
v_call: TRBV7-3; d_call: NA; j_call: TRBJ1-1; clone_size: NA; cdr3_nt: TGTGCCAGCAGCCCCGGGCCCCGGGGGACCACTGAAGCTTTCTTT; cdr3_aa: CASSPGPRGTTEAFF
v_call: TRBV6-6; d_call: NA; j_call: TRBJ2-1; clone_size: NA; cdr3_nt: TGTGCCAGCAGCGTCAGCCAGGGGTCCTACAATGAGCAGTTCTTC; cdr3_aa: CASSVSQGSYNEQFF
v_call: TRBV12-3/TRBV12-4; d_call: NA; j_call: TRBJ2-7; clone_size: few; cdr3_nt: TGTGCCAGCAGTCTTAGGGGACGGAGGTTTGAGTACTTC; cdr3_aa: CASSLRGRRFEYF
v_call: TRBV6-6; d_call: TRBD1; j_call: TRBJ1-1; clone_size: NA; cdr3_nt: TGTGCCAGCAGTGGGACCAGGGGGCCCACTGAAGCTTTCTTT; cdr3_aa: CASSGTRGPTEAFF
v_call: TRBV5-1; d_call: NA; j_call: TRBJ2-1; clone_size: once; cdr3_nt: TGCGCCAGCAGCCCGGAGGAGGGGCGACCTGATGAGCAGTTCTTC; cdr3_aa: CASSPEEGRPDEQFF
v_call: TRBV18; d_call: NA; j_call: TRBJ2-7; clone_size: few; cdr3_nt: TGTGCCAGCTCAGGAAAGCAGGGAAGCTCCTACAATGAGCAGTACTTC; cdr3_aa: CASSGKQGSSYNEQYF
v_call: TRBV19; d_call: TRBD2; j_call: TRBJ2-2; clone_size: NA; cdr3_nt: TGTGCCAGTAGTAACCGGGCTAGCGGCTCGAACACCGGGGAGCTGTTTTTT; cdr3_aa: CASSNRASGSNTGELFF
v_call: TRBV27; d_call: TRBD1; j_call: TRBJ2-7; clone_size: NA; cdr3_nt: TGTGCCAGCAGTCACGGGACAGGGGGCGGCGAGCAGTACTTC; cdr3_aa: CASSHGTGGGEQYF
v_call: TRBV29-1; d_call: NA; j_call: TRBJ1-2; clone_size: NA; cdr3_nt: TGCAGCGTTGAAATCCTGACTATGGGGTGGTATGGCTACACCTTC; cdr3_aa: CSVEILTMGWYGYTF